This T cell receptor beta chain was identified during a study of cytomegalovirus exposure and HLA in healthy donors. Study background: T cells numbering about 180 million yielded approximately 100 million unique TCR beta sequences in an earlier analysis.

13 Jbeta primers and 60 Vbeta primers were used for the PCR. Repertoires were generated with immunoSEQ multiplex PCR, while TCRdb's copy carries only in-frame clones and drops some. The table lists over 85,000 clones, less than 85% of them singletons. CDR1 is ENHRY, CDR2 SYGVKD, per germline. V lost 0 bases to trimming and J lost 1 base, with 5 bases between them. This CDR3 contains 14 residues. Sequencing was performed on PBMCs. The chain recombines TRBV10-3 with TRBJ2-3; D call uncertain. The TCR sequence derives from a man aged 25 to 40 in good health and CMV-seropositive. The CDR3 DNA reads as TGTGCCATCAGTGAGTCTTCTGGCACAGATACGCAGTATTTT. It is translated as CAISESSGTDTQYF.